This TCR beta chain was identified during a study of OX40 agonist ivuxolimab in advanced cancers. Whole-study context: Dosing consisted of intravenous ivuxolimab at 0.01 to 10 mg/kg every 2 weeks.

The CDR3 runs to 16 residues. V shed 4 bases, J shed 3 bases, and the junction held 5 bases outside the gene matches. Germline values: CDR1 PRHDT, CDR2 FYEKMQ (reference sequence). Sequenced by immunoSEQ multiplex PCR; TCRdb stores in-frame clones only, minus some. The sample has 50,000 or so clones; roughly 93% are singletons. The origin of this receptor is an adult with an advanced solid tumor such as melanoma, head and neck, liver or kidney cancer. The sequenced sample was CD4+ or CD8+ T cells sorted from blood, obtained in a trial of the OX40 agonist ivuxolimab. The J gene is TRBJ2-7, the V gene TRBV13; 14 bases are a match to TRBD2. This CDR3 is CASSSRLAGGYYEQYF. CDR3 DNA: TGTGCCAGCAGCTCTCGACTAGCGGGAGGGTACTACGAGCAGTACTTC.